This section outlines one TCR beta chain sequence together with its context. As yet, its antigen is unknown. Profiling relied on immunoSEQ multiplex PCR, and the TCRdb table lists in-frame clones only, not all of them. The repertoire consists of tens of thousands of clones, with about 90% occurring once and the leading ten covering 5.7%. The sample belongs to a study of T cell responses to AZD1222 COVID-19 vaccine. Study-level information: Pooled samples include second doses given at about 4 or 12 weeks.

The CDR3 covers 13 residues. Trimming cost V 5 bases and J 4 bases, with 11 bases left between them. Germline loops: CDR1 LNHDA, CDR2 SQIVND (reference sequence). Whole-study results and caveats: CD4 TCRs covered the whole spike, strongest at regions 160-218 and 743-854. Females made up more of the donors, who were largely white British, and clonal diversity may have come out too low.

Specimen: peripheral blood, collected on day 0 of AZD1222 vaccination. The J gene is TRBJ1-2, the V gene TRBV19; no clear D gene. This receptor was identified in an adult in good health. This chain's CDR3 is CASSPQERYGYTF. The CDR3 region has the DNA TGTGCCAGTAGTCCCCAGGAGCGCTATGGCTACACCTTC.